Shown below are 7 T cell receptor beta chains from a single sample sequenced in a study of T cells in Graves' hyperthyroidism and ophthalmopathy. The CDR3 regions of TCR beta were amplified from RNA transcripts. First-round RT-PCR of the TCR CDR3 relied on the HTBI primer set. TCRdb used MiXCR to reprocess the multiplex PCR reads, holding one entry per CDR3 protein. This sample has 370,000 or so distinct CDR3 sequences, with about 14% found just once. Sequences were obtained from blood. The receptor source for this set is a man aged 30 to 39 with Graves' hyperthyroidism that later progressed to Graves' ophthalmopathy.

The chain recombines TRBV19 with TRBJ1-5, with D tentatively TRBD1 (5 bases). CDR3 length: 15 amino acids. V lost 3 bases and J lost 3, with 12 bases in between. Germline CDR1 LNHDA, CDR2 SQIVND (reference sequence). The CDR3 is CASSILRGANQPQHF. The CDR3 DNA reads TGTGCCAGTAGTATCTTAAGGGGCGCCAATCAGCCCCAGCATTTT.

V gene TRBV24-1 combines with J gene TRBJ2-5, with 9 bases that match TRBD1. Trimming took 3 bases from V and 7 from J; bases not matched to a gene: 8. Germline assignment: CDR1 KGHDR and CDR2 SFDVKD. The CDR3 runs 15 residues. This CDR3 is CATSDIQGALGTQYF. In DNA form, the CDR3 reads TGTGCCACCAGTGATATACAGGGGGCGTTAGGGACCCAGTACTTC.

About this clonotype: A much larger clone sits a single nucleotide away, making a read error possible. The chain has TRBV6-1 and TRBJ2-5, with D tentatively TRBD2 (7 bases). This CDR3 is built from 17 residues. Germline V gene data show CDR1 as MNHNS and CDR2 as SASEGT. This CDR3 reads CASSKRGGLALQETHYF. The CDR3 bases are TGTGCCAGCAGTAAGAGGGGGGGCCTGGCCCTCCAAGAGACCCACTACTTC.

This clonotype was seen at least ten times. The CDR3 sequence is CASSLGAPRLNTEAFF. CDR3 nucleotides: TGTGCCAGCAGCTTAGGTGCGCCAAGGTTGAACACTGAAGCTTTCTTT. The chain links TRBV7-9 to TRBJ1-1, with D unresolved. The length of the CDR3 is 16 residues. Trimming cost V 1 base and J 0 bases, with 12 bases left between them. Germline CDR1 and CDR2: SEHNR and FQNEAQ (reference sequence).

The chain joins TRBV20-1 to TRBJ2-5; 8 bases agree with TRBD2. From germline, CDR1 is DFQATT and CDR2 SNEGSKA (reference sequence). CDR3 length equals 15 residues. Trimming took 0 bases from V and 2 from J; bases not matched to a gene: 5. The CDR3 nucleotides read TGCAGTGCTAGAGATCGAACTAGCGGACAAGAGACCCAGTACTTC. Translation gives CSARDRTSGQETQYF.

This clonotype was seen repeatedly, ten times or more. The chain joins TRBV28 to TRBJ2-7; 8 bases match TRBD1. Losses at the gene ends were 10 bases for V and 5 bases for J; bases not matched to a gene: 4. Per germline, CDR1 MDHEN and CDR2 SYDVKM. CDR3 length equals 11 residues. Here the CDR3 DNA reads TGTGCCATAGCAGGGGGCCACGAGCAGTACTTC. Translation: CAIAGGHEQYF.

This clonotype was observed many times. V is TRBV12-3 or TRBV12-4 and J is TRBJ2-2, with a tentative D call TRBD2 (6 bases). There are 14 residues in the CDR3. V was cut by 4 bases and J by 2 bases, with 8 bases left in between. DNA of the CDR3: TGTGCCAGCAGTTGGGGACTTAACACCGGGGAGCTGTTTTTT. It codes for CASSWGLNTGELFF.